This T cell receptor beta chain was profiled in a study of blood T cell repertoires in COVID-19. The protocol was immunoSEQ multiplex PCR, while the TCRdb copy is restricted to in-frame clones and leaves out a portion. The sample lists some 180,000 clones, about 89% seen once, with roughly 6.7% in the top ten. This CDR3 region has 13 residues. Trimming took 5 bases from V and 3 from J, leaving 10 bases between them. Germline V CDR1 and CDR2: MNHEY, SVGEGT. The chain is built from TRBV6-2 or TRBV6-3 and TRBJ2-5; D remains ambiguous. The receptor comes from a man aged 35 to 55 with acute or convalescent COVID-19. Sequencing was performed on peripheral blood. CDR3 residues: CASSNLVKETQYF. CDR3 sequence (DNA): TGTGCCAGCAGTAACCTAGTGAAAGAGACCCAGTACTTC.